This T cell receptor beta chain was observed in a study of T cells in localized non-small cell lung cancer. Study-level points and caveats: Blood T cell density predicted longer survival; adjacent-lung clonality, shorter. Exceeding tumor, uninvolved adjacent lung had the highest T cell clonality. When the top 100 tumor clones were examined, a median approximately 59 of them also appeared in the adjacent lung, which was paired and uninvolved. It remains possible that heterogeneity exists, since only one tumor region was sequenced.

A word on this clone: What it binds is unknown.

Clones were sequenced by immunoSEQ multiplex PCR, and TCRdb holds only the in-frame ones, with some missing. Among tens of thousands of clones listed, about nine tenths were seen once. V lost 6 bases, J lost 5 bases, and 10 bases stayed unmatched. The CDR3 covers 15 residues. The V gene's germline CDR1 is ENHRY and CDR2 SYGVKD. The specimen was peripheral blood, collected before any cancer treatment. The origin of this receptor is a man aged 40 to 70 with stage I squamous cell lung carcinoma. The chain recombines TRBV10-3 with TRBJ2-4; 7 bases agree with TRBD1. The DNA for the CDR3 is TGTGCCATCAGCACCGACAGGGCGGGCGAAAACATTCAGTACTTC. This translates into CAISTDRAGENIQYF.